This T cell receptor beta chain was retrieved from a study of T cell repertoires in cytomegalovirus infection. Study in general: HLA-B-restricted CMV epitopes that are well studied, plus recently identified HLA-C-restricted ones, were used by the study. CMV infection plus the matching HLA type was flagged by public TCR beta signatures. The study's findings and limits: The study identified carriers of CMV plus the relevant HLA from cumulative public TCR beta family frequency. Predominance within the ex vivo response was attributable to HLA-C-restricted CMV-specific TCR beta clonotypes.

There are a few counts of this clonotype. The antigen remains unidentified. The germline V and J ends were trimmed by 5 bases and 4 bases, with 9 bases remaining between them. The CDR3 loop spans 13 amino acids. The germline V gene encodes CDR1 MNHNS and CDR2 SASEGT. One entry per CDR3 protein, called by TCRdb with MiXCR from the reads. The top ten clones hold 50% to 65% of a sample with 49,000 or so distinct CDR3 sequences, about a fifth of them seen once. This receptor was identified in a human donor in good health (CMV status not recorded). Some clones in this sample may be carry-over from other donors' samples. The material was CD8+ T cells from cultured PBMCs, obtained from culture after CMV antigen stimulation. The chain couples TRBV6-1 to TRBJ2-1; no firm D call. This CDR3 is CASSYGAYNEQFF. The CDR3 region has the DNA TGTGCCAGCAGTTACGGAGCGTACAATGAGCAGTTCTTC.